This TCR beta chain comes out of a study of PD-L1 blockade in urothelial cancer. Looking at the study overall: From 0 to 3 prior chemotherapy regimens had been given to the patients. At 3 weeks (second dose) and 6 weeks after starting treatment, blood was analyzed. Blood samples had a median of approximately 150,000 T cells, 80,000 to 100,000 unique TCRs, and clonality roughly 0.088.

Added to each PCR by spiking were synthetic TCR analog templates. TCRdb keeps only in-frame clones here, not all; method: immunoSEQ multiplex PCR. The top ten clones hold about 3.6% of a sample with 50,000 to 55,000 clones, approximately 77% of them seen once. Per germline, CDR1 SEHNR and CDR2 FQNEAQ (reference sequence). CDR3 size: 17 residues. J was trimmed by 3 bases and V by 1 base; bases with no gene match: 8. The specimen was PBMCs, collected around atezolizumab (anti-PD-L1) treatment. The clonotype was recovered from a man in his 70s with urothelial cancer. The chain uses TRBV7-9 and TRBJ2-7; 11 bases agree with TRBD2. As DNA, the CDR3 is TGTGCCAGCAGCTTAGGTACCGGGACTAGCGGTTTCTACGAGCAGTACTTC. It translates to CASSLGTGTSGFYEQYF. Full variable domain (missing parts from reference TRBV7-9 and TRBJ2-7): DTGVSQNPRHKITKRGQNVTFRCDPISEHNRLYWYRQTLGQGPEFLTYFQNEAQLEKSRLLSDRFSAERPKGSFSTLEIQRTEQGDSAMYLCASSLGTGTSGFYEQYFGPGTRLTVT.